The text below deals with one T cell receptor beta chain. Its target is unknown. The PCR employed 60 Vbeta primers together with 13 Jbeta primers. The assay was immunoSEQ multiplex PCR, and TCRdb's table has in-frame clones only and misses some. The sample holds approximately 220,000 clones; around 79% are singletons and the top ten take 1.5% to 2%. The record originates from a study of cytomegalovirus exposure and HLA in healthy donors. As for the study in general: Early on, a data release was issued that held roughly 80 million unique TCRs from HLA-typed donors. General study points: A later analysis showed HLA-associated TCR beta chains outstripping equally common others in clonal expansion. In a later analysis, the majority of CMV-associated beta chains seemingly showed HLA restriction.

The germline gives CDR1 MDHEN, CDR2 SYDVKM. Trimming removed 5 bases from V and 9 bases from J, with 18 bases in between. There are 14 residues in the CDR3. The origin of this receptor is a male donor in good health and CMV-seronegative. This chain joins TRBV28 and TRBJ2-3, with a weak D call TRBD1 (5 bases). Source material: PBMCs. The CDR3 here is CASSVFQQALTQYF. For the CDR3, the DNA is TGTGCCAGCAGTGTGTTCCAACAGGCCTTGACGCAGTATTTT.